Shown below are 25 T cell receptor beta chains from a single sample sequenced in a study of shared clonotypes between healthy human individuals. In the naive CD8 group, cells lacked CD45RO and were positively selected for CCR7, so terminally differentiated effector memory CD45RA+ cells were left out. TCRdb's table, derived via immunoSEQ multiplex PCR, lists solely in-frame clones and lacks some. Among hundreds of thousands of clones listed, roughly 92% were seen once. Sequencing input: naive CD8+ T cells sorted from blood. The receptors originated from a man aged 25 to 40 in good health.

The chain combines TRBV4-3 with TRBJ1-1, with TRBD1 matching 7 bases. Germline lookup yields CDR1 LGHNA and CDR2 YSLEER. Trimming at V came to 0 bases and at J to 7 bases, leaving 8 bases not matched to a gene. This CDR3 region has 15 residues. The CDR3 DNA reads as TGCGCCAGCAGCCAAGATCTAACAGGGGCTTTTGAAGCTTTCTTT. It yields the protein CASSQDLTGAFEAFF.

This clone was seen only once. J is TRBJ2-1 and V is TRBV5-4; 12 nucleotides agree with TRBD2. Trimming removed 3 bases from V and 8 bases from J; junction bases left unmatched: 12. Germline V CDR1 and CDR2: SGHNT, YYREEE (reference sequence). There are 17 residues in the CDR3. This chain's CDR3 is CASSSAPGTSGYDEQFF. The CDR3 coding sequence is TGTGCCAGCAGCTCCGCTCCCGGGACTAGCGGGTATGATGAGCAGTTCTTC.

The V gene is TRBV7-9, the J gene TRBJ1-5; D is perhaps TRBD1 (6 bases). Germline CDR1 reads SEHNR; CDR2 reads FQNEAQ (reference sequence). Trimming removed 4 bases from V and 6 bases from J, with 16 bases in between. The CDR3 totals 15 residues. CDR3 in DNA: TGTGCCAGCAGCTCGCACAGGGAAATTGGTCAGCCCCAGCATTTT. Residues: CASSSHREIGQPQHF.

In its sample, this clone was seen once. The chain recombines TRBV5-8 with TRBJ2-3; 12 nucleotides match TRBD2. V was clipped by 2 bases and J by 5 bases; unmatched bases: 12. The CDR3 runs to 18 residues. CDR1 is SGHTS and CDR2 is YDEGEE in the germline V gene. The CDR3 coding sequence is TGTGCCAGCAGCTTAGGACTAGCGGGACCCTATTTGATAGATACGCAGTATTTT. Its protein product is CASSLGLAGPYLIDTQYF.

The DNA for the CDR3 is TGTGCCAGCAGCCGCGCATTTGGGGGCCGGGACAGGGAGGGCGAGCAGTACTTC. It codes for CASSRAFGGRDREGEQYF. This chain connects TRBV11-2 to TRBJ2-7; 9 nucleotides align to TRBD1. The length of the CDR3 is 18 residues. The ends lost 5 bases at V and 6 bases at J; junction bases unmatched: 20. Germline V CDR1 and CDR2: SGHAT, FQNNGV. Full variable domain (missing parts from reference TRBV11-2 and TRBJ2-7): EAGVAQSPRYKIIEKRQSVAFWCNPISGHATLYWYQQILGQGPKLLIQFQNNGVVDDSQLPKDRFSAERLKGVDSTLKIQPAKLEDSAVYLCASSRAFGGRDREGEQYFGPGTRLTVT.

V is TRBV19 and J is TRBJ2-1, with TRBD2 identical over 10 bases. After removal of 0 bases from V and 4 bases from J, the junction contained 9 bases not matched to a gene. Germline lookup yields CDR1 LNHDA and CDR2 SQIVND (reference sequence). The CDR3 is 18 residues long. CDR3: CASSIDPVGTSEYNEQFF. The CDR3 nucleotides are TGTGCCAGTAGTATAGATCCAGTGGGGACTAGCGAATACAATGAGCAGTTCTTC.

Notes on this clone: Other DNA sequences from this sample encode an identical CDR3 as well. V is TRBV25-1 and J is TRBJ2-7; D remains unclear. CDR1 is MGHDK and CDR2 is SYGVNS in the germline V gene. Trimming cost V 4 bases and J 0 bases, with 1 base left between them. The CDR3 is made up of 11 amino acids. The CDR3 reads CASSASYEQYF. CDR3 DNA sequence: TGTGCCAGCAGTGCCTCCTACGAGCAGTACTTC.

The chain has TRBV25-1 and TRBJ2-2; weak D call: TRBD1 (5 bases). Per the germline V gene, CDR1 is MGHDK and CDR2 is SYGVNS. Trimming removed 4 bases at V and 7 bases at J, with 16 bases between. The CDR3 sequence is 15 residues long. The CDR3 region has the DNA TGTGCCAGCAGTGCAACAATGGGGCCGGGCGGGGAGCTGTTTTTT. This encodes CASSATMGPGGELFF. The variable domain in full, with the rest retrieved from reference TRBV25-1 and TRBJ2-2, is EADIYQTPRYLVIGTGKKITLECSQTMGHDKMYWYQQDPGMELHLIHYSYGVNSTEKGDLSSESTVSRIRTEHFPLTLESARPSHTSQYLCASSATMGPGGELFFGEGSRLTVL.

CDR3 sequence (DNA): TGTGCCAGCGGTTTGGGACAGCAGAATGAGCAGTTCTTC. Amino acids: CASGLGQQNEQFF. This chain uses TRBV7-9 with TRBJ2-1, with 7 bases identical to TRBD1. V shed 8 bases, J shed 7 bases, and the junction held 8 bases outside the gene matches. Germline V gene sequence: CDR1 SEHNR, CDR2 FQNEAQ (reference sequence). The CDR3 contains 13 residues.

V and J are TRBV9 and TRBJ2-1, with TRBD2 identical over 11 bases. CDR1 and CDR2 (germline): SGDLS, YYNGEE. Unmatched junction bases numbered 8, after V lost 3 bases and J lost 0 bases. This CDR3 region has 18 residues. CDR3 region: CASSAWTSGYSSYNEQFF. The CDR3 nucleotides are TGTGCCAGCAGCGCTTGGACTAGCGGGTACAGCTCCTACAATGAGCAGTTCTTC.

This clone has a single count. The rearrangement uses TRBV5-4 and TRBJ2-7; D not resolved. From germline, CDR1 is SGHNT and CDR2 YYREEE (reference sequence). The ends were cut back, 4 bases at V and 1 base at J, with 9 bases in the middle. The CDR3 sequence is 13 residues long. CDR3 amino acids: CASSTGLSYEQYF. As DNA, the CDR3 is TGTGCCAGCAGCACCGGGCTATCCTACGAGCAGTACTTC.

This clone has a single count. CDR3 amino acids: CASSFWAIGEVGLGPNGNEQFF. The CDR3 DNA follows: TGCGCCAGCAGCTTTTGGGCAATTGGCGAAGTAGGGCTCGGTCCAAATGGCAATGAGCAGTTCTTC. This sequence joins TRBV5-1 and TRBJ2-1; D unresolved. The CDR3 extends over 22 amino acids. Germline V gene sequence: CDR1 SGHRS, CDR2 YFSETQ. V dropped 2 bases and J dropped 6 bases, with 36 bases sitting between them.

The CDR3: CASSLGQGVQTDTQYF. CDR3 nucleotide sequence: TGTGCCAGCAGCTTAGGCCAGGGGGTTCAAACAGATACGCAGTATTTT. The chain links TRBV7-9 to TRBJ2-3; the match to TRBD1 covers 7 bases. After removal of 1 base from V and 3 bases from J, the junction contained 7 bases not matched to a gene. This CDR3 contains 16 residues. CDR1 and CDR2 (germline): SEHNR, FQNEAQ (reference sequence).

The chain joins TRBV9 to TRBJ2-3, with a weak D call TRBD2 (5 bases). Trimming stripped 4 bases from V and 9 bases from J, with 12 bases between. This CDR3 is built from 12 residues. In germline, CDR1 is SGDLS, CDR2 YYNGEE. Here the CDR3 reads CASSTFGETQYF. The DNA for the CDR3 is TGTGCCAGCAGCACCTTTGGGGAGACGCAGTATTTT.

The CDR3 is CASSSPGESGELFF. CDR3 DNA sequence: TGTGCCAGCAGTAGCCCAGGGGAGTCCGGGGAGCTGTTTTTT. The chain uses TRBV25-1 and TRBJ2-2; tentative D call: TRBD1 (6 bases). The CDR3 runs to 14 residues. Germline V CDR1 and CDR2: MGHDK, SYGVNS. The V and J ends lost 5 bases and 6 bases respectively, with 13 bases between them.

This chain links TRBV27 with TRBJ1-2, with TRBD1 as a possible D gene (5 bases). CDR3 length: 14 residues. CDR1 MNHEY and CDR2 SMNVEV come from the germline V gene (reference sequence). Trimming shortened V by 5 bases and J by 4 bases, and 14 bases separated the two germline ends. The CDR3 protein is CASSGGTGFYGYTF. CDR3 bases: TGTGCCAGCAGTGGGGGGACGGGATTCTATGGCTACACCTTC.

CDR3 in amino acids: CASDRGRGSSYNEQFF. The CDR3, as DNA: TGTGCCAGCGACCGTGGGAGGGGGAGCTCCTACAATGAGCAGTTCTTC. The chain has TRBV2 and TRBJ2-1, with a possible D match to TRBD2 (7 bases). The V gene's germline CDR1 is SNHLY and CDR2 FYNNEI. The CDR3 is 16 amino acids. Trimming took off 8 bases at V and 0 bases at J, with 17 bases between the two ends.

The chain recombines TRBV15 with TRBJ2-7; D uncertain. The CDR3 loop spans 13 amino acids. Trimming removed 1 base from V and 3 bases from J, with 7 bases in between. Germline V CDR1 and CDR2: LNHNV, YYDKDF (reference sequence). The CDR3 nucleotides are TGTGCCACCAGCAGAGGTTTTGACTACGAGCAGTACTTC. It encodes CATSRGFDYEQYF.

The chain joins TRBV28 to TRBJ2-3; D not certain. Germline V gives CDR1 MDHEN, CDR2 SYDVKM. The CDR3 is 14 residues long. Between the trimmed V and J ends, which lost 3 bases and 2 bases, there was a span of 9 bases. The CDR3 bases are TGTGCCAGCAGTTTGATCCCCTTCACAGATACGCAGTATTTT. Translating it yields CASSLIPFTDTQYF.

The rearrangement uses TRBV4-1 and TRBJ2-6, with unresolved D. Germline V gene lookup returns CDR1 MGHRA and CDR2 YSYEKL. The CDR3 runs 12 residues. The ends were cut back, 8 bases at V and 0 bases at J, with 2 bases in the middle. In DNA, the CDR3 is TGCGCCAGCTCCTCTGGGGCCAACGTCCTGACTTTC. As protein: CASSSGANVLTF.

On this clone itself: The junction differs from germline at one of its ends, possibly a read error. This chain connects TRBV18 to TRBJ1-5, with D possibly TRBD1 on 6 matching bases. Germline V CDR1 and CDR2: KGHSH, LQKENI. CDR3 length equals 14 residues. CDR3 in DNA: TGTGCCAGCTCCCCACTGGGGGGGCCTCAGCCCCAGCATTTT. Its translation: CASSPLGGPQPQHF.

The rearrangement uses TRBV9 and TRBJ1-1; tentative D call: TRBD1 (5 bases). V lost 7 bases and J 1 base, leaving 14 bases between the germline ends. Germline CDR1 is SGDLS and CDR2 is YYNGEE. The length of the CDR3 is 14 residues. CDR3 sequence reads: CASGVGRPNTEAFF. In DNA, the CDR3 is TGTGCCAGCGGGGTGGGGCGGCCGAACACTGAAGCTTTCTTT.

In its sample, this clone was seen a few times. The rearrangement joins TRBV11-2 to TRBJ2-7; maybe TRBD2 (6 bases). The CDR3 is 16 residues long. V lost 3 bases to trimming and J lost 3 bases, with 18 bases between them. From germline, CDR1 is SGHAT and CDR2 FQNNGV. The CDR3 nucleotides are TGTGCCAGCAGCTTGGGTTCATGGGAGGAAGGCTACGAGCAGTACTTC. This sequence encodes CASSLGSWEEGYEQYF.

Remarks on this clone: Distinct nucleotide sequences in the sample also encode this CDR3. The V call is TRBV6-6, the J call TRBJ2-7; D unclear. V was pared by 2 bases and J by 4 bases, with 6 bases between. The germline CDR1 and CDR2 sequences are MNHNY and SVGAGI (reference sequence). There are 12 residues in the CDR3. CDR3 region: CASSYSLYEQYF. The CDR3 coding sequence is TGTGCCAGCAGTTACAGCCTATACGAGCAGTACTTC.

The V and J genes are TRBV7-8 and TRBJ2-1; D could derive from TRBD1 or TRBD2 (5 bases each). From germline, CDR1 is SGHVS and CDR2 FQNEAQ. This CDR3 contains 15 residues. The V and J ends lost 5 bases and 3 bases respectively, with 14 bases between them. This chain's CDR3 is CASSPRGSGYNEQFF. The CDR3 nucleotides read TGTGCCAGCAGCCCGAGGGGCTCTGGCTACAATGAGCAGTTCTTC.